This T cell receptor (beta chain) was identified in a study of blood T cell repertoires in COVID-19 (dated by TCRdb to the early 2020s). Some background on the complete study: Collaborator samples came from the United States, Italy and Spain and covered acute and convalescent phases of COVID-19. Sample metadata almost always included a de-identified subject ID, COVID-19 status, age in years and sex. Samples came from the ongoing ImmuneRACE study (first 160 participants) plus 1,254 subjects from 6 global collaborators. Where available, HLA class I and class II types were taken from metadata supplied by the sample provider and were not determined by assay-based typing. The dataset comprised deeply sampled blood TCRbeta repertoires from subjects exposed to, actively infected with, or recovered from COVID-19. A freely available public database, intended as a resource for researchers studying the immune response to SARS-CoV-2, is where the repertoires were released. The material from the prospective study consisted of cDNA or gDNA derived from T cells, B-cell-depleted T cells, or PBMCs.

This clone was detected only once. The specificity of this receptor is unknown. Per-base quality was not reported, and no clone a single base away is much larger than it. Overall study outcomes, separate from this receptor: How much clinical and demographic metadata was included differed by source and by participant, and the metadata was provided uncurated.

CDR1 is given as SGHTA and CDR2 as FQGNSA, both from the germline V gene. V and J lose 2 bases and 1 base, and a span of 15 bases separates them. From the cysteine up to the phenylalanine, the CDR3 has a length of 16 residues. Of the read, only the CDR3 DNA is kept; its 48 bases are in frame from base 1. Enrolling through a virtual design, the prospective study's participants ranged in age from roughly 18 to 89 years and lived across roughly 24 United States geographic areas. To assign participants to cohorts, the prospective study relied on clinical history that participants themselves reported in a screening survey and a study questionnaire. Recovered participants in ImmuneRACE Cohort 3 were defined by two consecutive negative NP/OP PCR tests, clearance by a healthcare professional, or resolution of symptoms. In the prospective study, whole blood, serum and a nasopharyngeal or oropharyngeal swab were collected from each participant by mobile phlebotomists. Prospective study participants could optionally give additional blood draws and questionnaires over an approximately two-month period. Blood samples from the prospective study were shipped frozen or at room temperature prior to DNA extraction.

TCRbeta CDR3 regions were amplified from genomic DNA by means of the immunoSEQ Assay, a bias-controlled multiplex PCR. The study's processing was this. The number of nucleated cells in each sample was estimated by amplification of reference gene primers within the assay. To quantify the absolute abundance of each unique TCRbeta CDR3 rearrangement, sequence reads were collapsed and filtered. For each sample, productive Simpson clonality was calculated as the square root of Simpson's diversity index across productive rearrangements. TCRdb retrieved this table from immuneACCESS and kept in-frame rearrangements only. Not all clones are present; in checked studies, unresolved V genes account for under half, and no reason is known for the remainder. That table supplies the V and J calls and clone size; D and trimming were determined from the DNA. Counted in this sample were a few hundred thousand clones; 80% to 90% of them appeared once. 8% to 10% of the sample lies in the top ten.

The chain is assembled from TRBV7-2 and TRBJ2-7, and TRBD1 may be the D gene, going by 6 matching bases. This receptor was obtained from a man aged 40-55 years who had recovered from COVID-19. Sequenced sample: PBMCs or T cells enriched from blood (not recorded which). The DNA is as follows: TGTGCCAGCAGCTTAATTTTTGCAGGGGTTTCCTACGAGCAGTACTTC. Translated, it gives CASSLIFAGVSYEQYF. The full variable domain, completed from the reference TRBV7-2 and TRBJ2-7 proteins outside the CDR3, reads GAGVSQSPSNKVTEKGKDVELRCDPISGHTALYWYRQSLGQGLEFLIYFQGNSAPDKSGLPSDRFSAERTGGSVSTLTIQRTQQEDSAVYLCASSLIFAGVSYEQYFGPGTRLTVT.